A selection of T cell receptor beta chains follows, all from one sample in a study of shared clonotypes between healthy human individuals. Sequenced by immunoSEQ multiplex PCR; TCRdb stores in-frame clones only, minus some. The sample consists of about 79,000 clones, about 61% of them appearing once. What was sequenced was memory CD8+ T cells sorted from blood. Receptors originate from a man aged 25-45 years in good health. The CDR3 runs from the conserved cysteine through the conserved F or W. D genes are given only for firm matches. The size entry is marked missing in some rows and otherwise reads once, few, many or a size class.

d_call,j_call,clone_size,v_call,cdr3_aa,cdr3_nt
-,TRBJ2-7,-,TRBV1,CTSSQEMPCPNYEQYF,TGCACCAGCAGCCAAGAGATGCCTTGTCCTAACTACGAGCAGTACTTC
-,TRBJ2-7,-,TRBV13,CASSRMADPTYEQYF,TGTGCCAGCAGCCGAATGGCGGACCCTACCTACGAGCAGTACTTC
TRBD2,TRBJ2-4,few,TRBV7-9,CASSSGTSNVKNIQYF,TGTGCCAGCAGCTCCGGGACTAGCAACGTCAAAAACATTCAGTACTTC
-,TRBJ2-7,-,TRBV29-1,CSVPTELEQYF,TGCAGCGTGCCGACAGAACTAGAGCAGTACTTC
-,TRBJ2-5,once,TRBV27,CASSSYKRARTPQETQYF,TGTGCCAGCAGTTCATACAAACGGGCTAGGACTCCCCAAGAGACCCAGTACTTC
-,TRBJ1-1,-,TRBV9,CASSLRAQNTEAFF,TGTGCCAGCAGCCTTCGGGCTCAGAACACTGAAGCTTTCTTT
TRBD1,TRBJ2-1,many,TRBV7-9,CASSPQDRAFNEQFF,TGTGCCAGCAGCCCCCAGGACAGGGCGTTCAATGAGCAGTTCTTC
-,TRBJ2-3,-,TRBV11-2,CASSLDWEDTQYF,TGTGCCAGCAGCTTAGATTGGGAAGATACGCAGTATTTT
TRBD2,TRBJ2-7,many,TRBV6-5,CASSYSGGPSYEQYF,TGTGCCAGCAGTTACTCGGGAGGGCCTTCCTACGAGCAGTACTTC
-,TRBJ2-3,-,TRBV27,CASSLPGLLTDTQYF,TGTGCCAGCAGTTTACCGGGGCTTCTCACAGATACGCAGTATTTT
-,TRBJ1-1,-,TRBV27,CASSLFLISEAFF,TGTGCCAGCAGTTTATTTCTTATTTCTGAAGCTTTCTTT
-,TRBJ1-5,-,TRBV18,CASSPLQGNQPQHF,TGTGCCAGCTCACCACTCCAGGGCAATCAGCCCCAGCATTTT
TRBD2,TRBJ2-7,-,TRBV10-3,CAISETSGRSYEQYF,TGTGCCATCAGTGAAACTAGCGGACGCTCCTACGAGCAGTACTTC
-,TRBJ2-7,-,TRBV4-1,CASSLEQGPAYEQYF,TGCGCCAGCAGCCTCGAACAGGGTCCAGCCTACGAGCAGTACTTC
-,TRBJ2-7,-,TRBV5-1,CASSLAGVASNEQYF,TGCGCCAGCAGCTTGGCCGGGGTAGCTTCTAACGAGCAGTACTTC
TRBD2,TRBJ2-7,few,TRBV7-8,CASSLAEREIDEQYF,TGTGCCAGCAGCTTAGCGGAGCGGGAGATCGACGAGCAGTACTTC
TRBD2,TRBJ2-1,few,TRBV6-5,CASSYSGTSHDEQFF,TGTGCCAGCAGTTACTCGGGGACTAGTCACGATGAGCAGTTCTTC
TRBD2,TRBJ2-7,once,TRBV28,CASSFPRARGLAGDYEQYF,TGTGCCAGCAGTTTTCCCCGCGCTAGGGGCCTAGCGGGAGACTACGAGCAGTACTTC
-,TRBJ2-7,few,TRBV28,CASFRTESSYEQYF,TGTGCCAGCTTCCGGACAGAGAGCTCCTACGAGCAGTACTTC
TRBD1,TRBJ1-2,-,TRBV27,CASSSGTGSGYTF,TGTGCCAGCAGTTCGGGGACAGGGTCTGGCTACACCTTC
TRBD1,TRBJ2-7,-,TRBV13,CASNPSGQENEQYF,TGTGCCAGCAATCCCTCCGGACAGGAGAACGAGCAGTACTTC
TRBD1,TRBJ2-5,-,TRBV28,CASSSTGGIETQYF,TGTGCCAGCAGTTCCACAGGGGGCATAGAGACCCAGTACTTC
TRBD2,TRBJ2-7,few,TRBV11-2,CASSLSGTSRYEQYF,TGTGCCAGCAGCTTATCCGGGACTAGCCGCTACGAGCAGTACTTC
-,TRBJ2-1,-,TRBV25-1,CASGKGKNEQFF,TGTGCCAGCGGAAAAGGAAAGAATGAGCAGTTCTTC
-,TRBJ2-5,-,TRBV11-2,CASSRPRDPTETQYF,TGTGCCAGCAGCCGACCCCGGGATCCAACGGAGACCCAGTACTTC
-,TRBJ2-7,once,TRBV5-5,CASSHTRYEQYF,TGTGCCAGCAGCCACACCCGCTACGAGCAGTACTTC
TRBD2,TRBJ2-1,-,TRBV18,CASSPLSGRGGNEQFF,TGTGCCAGCTCACCTCTGAGCGGGAGGGGAGGCAATGAGCAGTTCTTC
-,TRBJ2-4,-,TRBV7-9,CASSFSESAKNIQYF,TGTGCCAGCAGCTTTTCCGAGTCGGCCAAAAACATTCAGTACTTC
-,TRBJ1-5,-,TRBV9,CASSVGTDHNQPQHF,TGTGCCAGCAGCGTCGGGACGGACCACAATCAGCCCCAGCATTTT
TRBD1,TRBJ2-1,-,TRBV7-9,CASSLGTGGSNEQFF,TGTGCCAGCAGCTTAGGCACAGGGGGGTCGAATGAGCAGTTCTTC
-,TRBJ2-3,many,TRBV7-9,CASSSTRVYTDTQYF,TGTGCCAGCAGCTCGACGAGGGTCTACACAGATACGCAGTATTTT
TRBD1,TRBJ2-7,-,TRBV6-1,CASSEGSGQAYEQYF,TGTGCCAGCAGTGAAGGGTCGGGACAGGCCTACGAGCAGTACTTC
-,TRBJ1-3,-,TRBV11-2,CASSPNSGNGNTIYF,TGTGCCAGCAGCCCCAATTCAGGAAACGGAAACACCATATATTTT
TRBD2,TRBJ2-3,many,TRBV27,CASPPTSGSTDTQYF,TGTGCCAGCCCCCCGACTAGCGGGAGCACAGATACGCAGTATTTT
TRBD2,TRBJ2-5,few,TRBV5-5,CASSMWGLAGSSETQYF,TGTGCCAGCAGCATGTGGGGACTAGCGGGGAGCTCGGAGACCCAGTACTTC
-,TRBJ2-2,-,TRBV28,CASHSRPPTGELFF,TGTGCCAGCCACAGTCGGCCCCCCACCGGGGAGCTGTTTTTT
-,TRBJ2-5,few,TRBV29-1,CSVESALETQYF,TGCAGCGTTGAGTCCGCATTAGAGACCCAGTACTTC
-,TRBJ2-3,-,TRBV5-1,CASSTGTNRDTQYF,TGCGCCAGCAGCACCGGGACAAACAGAGATACGCAGTATTTT
TRBD2,TRBJ2-5,-,TRBV30,CAWTSGRRGETQYF,TGTGCCTGGACTAGCGGGAGAAGAGGTGAGACCCAGTACTTC
-,TRBJ2-1,once,TRBV7-9,CASEGVSYNEQFF,TGTGCCAGCGAGGGCGTCTCCTACAATGAGCAGTTCTTC
-,TRBJ2-1,-,TRBV7-9,CASSLDPWRSSYNEQFF,TGTGCCAGCAGCTTAGACCCCTGGCGGAGCTCCTACAATGAGCAGTTCTTC
TRBD2,TRBJ2-7,-,TRBV11-2,CASSQDTSGYEQYF,TGTGCCAGCAGCCAAGATACTAGCGGCTACGAGCAGTACTTC
TRBD1,TRBJ2-5,few,TRBV30,CACWTGGAVETQYF,TGTGCCTGTTGGACAGGGGGCGCGGTAGAGACCCAGTACTTC
-,TRBJ2-1,medium-sized,TRBV7-6,CASSLMAGQNEQFF,TGTGCCAGCAGCTTAATGGCGGGGCAGAATGAGCAGTTCTTC
TRBD2,TRBJ2-5,-,TRBV7-6,CASSLARAGVGRETQYF,TGTGCCAGCAGCTTAGCGAGAGCGGGAGTGGGAAGGGAGACCCAGTACTTC
-,TRBJ2-7,-,TRBV25-1,CASSESEKGYEQYF,TGTGCCAGCAGTGAATCGGAGAAGGGCTACGAGCAGTACTTC
-,TRBJ2-7,-,TRBV27,CASSDRDGRYEQYF,TGTGCCAGCAGTGATCGGGACGGAAGGTACGAGCAGTACTTC
-,TRBJ1-3,-,TRBV14,CASSQRQESGNTIYF,TGTGCCAGCAGCCAAAGACAAGAATCTGGAAACACCATATATTTT
TRBD2,TRBJ2-1,few,TRBV29-1,CSAEGLAGENEQFF,TGCAGCGCTGAGGGACTAGCGGGAGAAAATGAGCAGTTCTTC
-,TRBJ2-1,-,TRBV5-1,CASSLRTSSYNEQFF,TGCGCCAGCAGCCTCAGGACTTCCTCCTACAATGAGCAGTTCTTC
TRBD2,TRBJ2-2,-,TRBV13,CASSLGLAGVLGGELFF,TGTGCCAGCAGCCTGGGACTAGCGGGAGTATTGGGCGGGGAGCTGTTTTTT
-,TRBJ2-7,-,TRBV18,CASSPDFSYEQYF,TGTGCCAGCTCACCGGACTTTTCCTACGAGCAGTACTTC
TRBD2,TRBJ2-1,-,TRBV29-1,CSVETLAGWDNEQFF,TGCAGCGTTGAAACTCTAGCGGGCTGGGACAATGAGCAGTTCTTC
TRBD1,TRBJ2-7,-,TRBV7-9,CASSSGGTGPYEQYF,TGTGCCAGCAGCTCTGGGGGGACAGGGCCGTACGAGCAGTACTTC
-,TRBJ2-3,-,TRBV19,CASKNLDTQYF,TGTGCCAGTAAGAACTTGGATACGCAGTATTTT
-,TRBJ2-7,few,TRBV5-6,CASSSNRGKYEQYF,TGTGCCAGCAGCTCCAATAGGGGGAAGTACGAGCAGTACTTC
-,TRBJ2-6,-,TRBV7-4,CASSLAPGANVLTF,TGTGCCAGCAGCTTAGCTCCTGGGGCCAACGTCCTGACTTTC